What follows describes a single TCR beta chain. The antigen is undetermined. TCRdb itself ran the 5' RACE reads through MiXCR, one entry per CDR3 protein. The data show roughly 540,000 distinct CDR3 sequences, roughly a fifth seen once. This specimen comes from a study of identical twins. The junction had 6 bases not matched to a gene; V was cut back by 5 bases and J by 2 bases. The length of the CDR3 is 15 residues. Germline-derived CDR1 and CDR2 are SGHTA and FQGNSA. General study findings and limits: Models underestimated how often monozygotic twins shared out-of-frame TCR alpha.

The same sample was also studied in work on T cells expressing NK-cell markers.

V usage is TRBV7-2 and J usage is TRBJ2-4; TRBD1 agrees at 7 bases. The receptor was isolated from a woman aged 18-29 years in good health. What was sequenced was CD4+ T cells sorted from blood. The CDR3 protein is CASSLKQGPKNIQYF. The CDR3 DNA follows: TGTGCCAGCAGCCTTAAACAGGGGCCCAAAAACATTCAGTACTTC. Full variable domain (rest looked up from reference TRBV7-2 and TRBJ2-4): GAGVSQSPSNKVTEKGKDVELRCDPISGHTALYWYRQSLGQGLEFLIYFQGNSAPDKSGLPSDRFSAERTGGSVSTLTIQRTQQEDSAVYLCASSLKQGPKNIQYFGAGTRLSVL.